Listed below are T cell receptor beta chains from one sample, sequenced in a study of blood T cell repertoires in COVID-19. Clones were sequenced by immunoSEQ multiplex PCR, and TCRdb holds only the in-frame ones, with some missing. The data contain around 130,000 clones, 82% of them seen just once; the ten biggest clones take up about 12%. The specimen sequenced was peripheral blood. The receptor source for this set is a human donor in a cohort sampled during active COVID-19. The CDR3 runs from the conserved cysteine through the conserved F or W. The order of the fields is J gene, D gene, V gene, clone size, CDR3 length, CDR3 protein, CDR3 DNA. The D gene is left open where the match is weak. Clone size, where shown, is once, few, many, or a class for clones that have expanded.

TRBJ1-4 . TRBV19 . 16 CASSSASGGASEKLFF TGTGCCAGTAGTAGCGCCAGTGGGGGCGCCTCTGAAAAACTGTTTTTT
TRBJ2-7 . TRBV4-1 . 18 CASSQDRAGGTLTYEQYF TGCGCCAGCAGCCAAGATAGGGCAGGCGGGACTCTTACCTACGAGCAGTACTTC
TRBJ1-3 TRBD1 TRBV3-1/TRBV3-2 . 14 CASSHGTGGNTIYF TGTGCCAGCAGCCACGGGACAGGGGGAAACACCATATATTTT
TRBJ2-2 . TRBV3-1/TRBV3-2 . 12 CASSQYGGELFF TGTGCCAGCAGCCAATACGGCGGGGAGCTGTTTTTT
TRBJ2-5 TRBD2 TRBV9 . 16 CASSAGGTSGQETQYF TGTGCCAGCAGCGCCGGAGGGACTAGCGGACAAGAGACCCAGTACTTC
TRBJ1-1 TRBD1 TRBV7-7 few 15 CASSSQTGGNTEAFF TGTGCCAGCAGCTCCCAAACAGGGGGCAACACTGAAGCTTTCTTT
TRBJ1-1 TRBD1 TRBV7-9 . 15 CASSLGGQMNTEAFF TGTGCCAGCAGCTTAGGGGGACAGATGAACACTGAAGCTTTCTTT
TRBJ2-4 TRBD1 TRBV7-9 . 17 CASSLEGQSLAKNIQYF TGTGCCAGCAGCTTAGAGGGACAGAGCTTAGCCAAAAACATTCAGTACTTC
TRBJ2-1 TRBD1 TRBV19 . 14 CASSNRGIYNEQFF TGTGCCAGTAGTAACAGGGGGATTTACAATGAGCAGTTCTTC
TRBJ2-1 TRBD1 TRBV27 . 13 CASSGTVYNEQFF TGTGCCAGCAGTGGGACAGTTTACAATGAGCAGTTCTTC
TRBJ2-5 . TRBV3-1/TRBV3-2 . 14 CASSLNTAGETQYF TGTGCCAGCAGCCTAAATACCGCAGGGGAGACCCAGTACTTC
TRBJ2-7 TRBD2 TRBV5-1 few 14 CASSLEAGSYEQYF TGCGCCAGCAGCTTGGAAGCGGGGTCCTACGAGCAGTACTTC
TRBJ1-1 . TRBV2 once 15 CASTPDRGWDTEAFF TGTGCCAGCACTCCCGATCGGGGGTGGGACACTGAAGCTTTCTTT
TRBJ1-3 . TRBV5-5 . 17 CASSLVAVLTSGNTIYF TGTGCCAGCAGCTTGGTGGCAGTCCTTACCTCTGGAAACACCATATATTTT
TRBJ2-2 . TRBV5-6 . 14 CASSFQGRAGELFF TGTGCCAGCAGCTTCCAGGGTAGAGCGGGGGAGCTGTTTTTT
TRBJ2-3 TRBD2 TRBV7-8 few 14 CASSSGGNTDTQYF TGTGCCAGCAGCAGCGGGGGGAACACAGATACGCAGTATTTT
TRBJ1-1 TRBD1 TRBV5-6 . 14 CASSRRGMNTEAFF TGTGCCAGCAGCCGCAGGGGGATGAACACTGAAGCTTTCTTT
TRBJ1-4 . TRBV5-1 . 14 CASSSRTDNEKLFF TGCGCCAGCAGCTCCCGGACAGATAATGAAAAACTGTTTTTT
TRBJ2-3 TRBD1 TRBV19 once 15 CASSIARGSTDTQYF TGTGCCAGTAGTATAGCCAGGGGGAGTACAGATACGCAGTATTTT
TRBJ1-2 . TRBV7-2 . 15 CASSPRLQGHYGYTF TGTGCCAGCAGCCCGAGGCTGCAGGGCCACTATGGCTACACCTTC
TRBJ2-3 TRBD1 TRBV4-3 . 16 CASSQARDRVADTQYF TGCGCCAGCAGCCAAGCCAGAGACAGGGTCGCAGATACGCAGTATTTT
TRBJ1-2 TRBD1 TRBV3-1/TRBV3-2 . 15 CASSQGGQGNYGYTF TGTGCCAGCAGCCAGGGGGGACAGGGGAACTATGGCTACACCTTC
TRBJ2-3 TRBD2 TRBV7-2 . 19 CASSLTQTSGGAGTDTQYF TGTGCCAGCAGCTTAACCCAAACTAGCGGGGGGGCGGGAACAGATACGCAGTATTTT
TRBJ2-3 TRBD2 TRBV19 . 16 CASSAKLAGIGDTQYF TGTGCCAGTAGTGCCAAACTAGCGGGGATAGGAGATACGCAGTATTTT
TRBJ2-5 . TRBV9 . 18 CASSVQPATDTHQETQYF TGTGCCAGCAGCGTCCAACCAGCCACGGACACCCACCAAGAGACCCAGTACTTC
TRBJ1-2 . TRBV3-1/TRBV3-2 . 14 CASSNSVGARGYTF TGTGCCAGCAGCAACTCCGTGGGAGCGAGAGGCTACACCTTC
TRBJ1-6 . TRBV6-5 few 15 CASSYSSAGVSPLHF TGTGCCAGCAGTTACTCGTCGGCAGGGGTTTCACCCCTCCACTTT
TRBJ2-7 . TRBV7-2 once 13 CASSLVLSYEQYF TGTGCCAGCAGCTTAGTTCTCTCCTACGAGCAGTACTTC
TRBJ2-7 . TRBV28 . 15 CASSFSLPLSYEQYF TGTGCCAGCAGTTTTAGTCTACCACTCTCCTACGAGCAGTACTTC
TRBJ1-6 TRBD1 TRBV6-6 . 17 CASSRTGATFYNSPLHF TGTGCCAGCAGTCGGACAGGGGCCACGTTCTATAATTCACCCCTCCACTTT
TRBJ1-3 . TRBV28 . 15 CASTGTLSSGNTIYF TGTGCCAGCACCGGGACACTGAGCTCTGGAAACACCATATATTTT
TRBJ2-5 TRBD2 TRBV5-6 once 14 CASSLLAGGETQYF TGTGCCAGCAGCTTGCTAGCGGGGGGGGAGACCCAGTACTTC
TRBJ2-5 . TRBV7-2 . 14 CASSLGAYQETQYF TGTGCCAGCAGCTTAGGGGCGTACCAAGAGACCCAGTACTTC
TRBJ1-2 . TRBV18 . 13 CASSPYNNYGYTF TGTGCCAGCTCACCATACAATAACTATGGCTACACCTTC
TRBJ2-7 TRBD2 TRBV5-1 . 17 CASSWASGGTNTYEQYF TGCGCCAGCAGTTGGGCTAGCGGGGGCACCAATACCTACGAGCAGTACTTC
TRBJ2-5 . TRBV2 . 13 CASQVDSKETQYF TGTGCCAGCCAGGTGGACTCGAAAGAGACCCAGTACTTC
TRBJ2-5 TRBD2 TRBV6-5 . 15 CASSYTEAGAETQYF TGTGCCAGCAGTTACACCGAAGCGGGGGCAGAGACCCAGTACTTC
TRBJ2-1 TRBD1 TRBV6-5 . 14 CASSLPGQGREQFF TGTGCCAGCAGTCTACCGGGACAGGGGAGGGAGCAGTTCTTC
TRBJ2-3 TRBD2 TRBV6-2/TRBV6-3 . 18 CASSLNPTLAGRTDTQYF TGTGCCAGCAGTTTGAACCCGACTCTAGCGGGTCGCACAGATACGCAGTATTTT
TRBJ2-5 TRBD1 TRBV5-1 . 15 CASSFGQGDWETQYF TGCGCCAGCAGCTTCGGACAGGGGGATTGGGAGACCCAGTACTTC
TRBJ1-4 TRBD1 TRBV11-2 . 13 CASSLGTGDKLFF TGTGCCAGCAGCTTAGGGACAGGGGATAAACTGTTTTTT
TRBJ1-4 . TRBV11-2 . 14 CASSSAVLAGKLFF TGTGCCAGCAGCTCCGCTGTTCTCGCCGGAAAACTGTTTTTT
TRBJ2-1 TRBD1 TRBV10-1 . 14 CASSSRQGRNEQFF TGCGCCAGCAGTTCGAGACAGGGGAGGAATGAGCAGTTCTTC
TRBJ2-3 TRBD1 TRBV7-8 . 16 CASSLEKGQGTDTQYF TGTGCCAGCAGCTTAGAGAAGGGACAGGGCACAGATACGCAGTATTTT
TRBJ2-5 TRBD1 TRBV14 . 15 CASSPRTGARETQYF TGTGCCAGCAGCCCCCGGACAGGGGCTAGGGAGACCCAGTACTTC
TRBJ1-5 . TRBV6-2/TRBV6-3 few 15 CASSSGGGGNQPQHF TGTGCCAGCAGTTCTGGCGGGGGAGGCAATCAGCCCCAGCATTTT
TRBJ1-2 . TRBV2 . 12 CASSVEVYGYTF TGTGCCAGCAGTGTCGAGGTCTATGGCTACACCTTC
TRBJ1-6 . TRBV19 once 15 CASSIEDPYNSPLHF TGTGCCAGTAGTATTGAGGATCCCTATAATTCACCCCTCCACTTT
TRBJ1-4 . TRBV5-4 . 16 CASSLAGAATNEKLFF TGTGCCAGCAGCTTGGCAGGGGCAGCAACTAATGAAAAACTGTTTTTT
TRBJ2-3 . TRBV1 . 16 CTSSQDRGGSTDTQYF TGCACCAGCAGCCAAGATCGCGGGGGGTCCACAGATACGCAGTATTTT
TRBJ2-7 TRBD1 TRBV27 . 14 CASRGTESSYEQYF TGTGCCAGCAGAGGGACAGAGAGCTCCTACGAGCAGTACTTC
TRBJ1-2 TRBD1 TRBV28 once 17 CASSLYTPTGRNYGYTF TGTGCCAGCAGTTTATATACCCCGACAGGGAGGAACTATGGCTACACCTTC
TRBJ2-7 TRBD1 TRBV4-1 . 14 CASSEGQGGNEQYF TGCGCCAGCAGCGAGGGACAGGGTGGGAACGAGCAGTACTTC
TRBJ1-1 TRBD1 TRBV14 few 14 CASSERDRGTEAFF TGTGCCAGCAGCGAGCGGGACAGGGGAACGGAAGCTTTCTTT
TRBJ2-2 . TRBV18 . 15 CASSPFRQDTGELFF TGTGCCAGCTCACCCTTCCGACAGGACACCGGGGAGCTGTTTTTT
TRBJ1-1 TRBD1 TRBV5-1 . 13 CASSLGQGARAFF TGCGCCAGCAGCTTAGGGCAGGGGGCGAGGGCTTTCTTT
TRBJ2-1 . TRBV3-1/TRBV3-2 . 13 CASSQVRGGEQFF TGTGCCAGCAGCCAAGTTAGGGGGGGCGAGCAGTTCTTC
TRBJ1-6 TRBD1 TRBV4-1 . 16 CASSPGQGMDNSPLHF TGCGCCAGCAGCCCAGGACAGGGGATGGATAATTCACCCCTCCACTTT
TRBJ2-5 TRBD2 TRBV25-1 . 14 CASSGLAGEETQYF TGTGCCAGCAGTGGTCTAGCGGGGGAGGAGACCCAGTACTTC
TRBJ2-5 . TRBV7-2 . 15 CASSRLAAFQETQYF TGTGCCAGCAGCCGCTTGGCTGCTTTCCAAGAGACCCAGTACTTC